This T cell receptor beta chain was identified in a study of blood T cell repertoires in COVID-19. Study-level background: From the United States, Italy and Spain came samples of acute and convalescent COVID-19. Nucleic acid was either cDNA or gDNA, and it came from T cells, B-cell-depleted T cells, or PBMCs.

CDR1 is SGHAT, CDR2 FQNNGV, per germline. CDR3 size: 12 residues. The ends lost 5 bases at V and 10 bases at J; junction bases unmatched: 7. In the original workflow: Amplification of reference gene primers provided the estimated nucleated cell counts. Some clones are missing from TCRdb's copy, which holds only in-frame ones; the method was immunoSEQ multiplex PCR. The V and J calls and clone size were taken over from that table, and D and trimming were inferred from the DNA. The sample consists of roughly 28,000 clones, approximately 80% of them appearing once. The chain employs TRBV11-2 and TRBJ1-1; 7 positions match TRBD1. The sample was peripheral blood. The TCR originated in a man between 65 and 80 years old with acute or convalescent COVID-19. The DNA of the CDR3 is TGTGCCAGCAGCCGCCAGGGGGAGACAGCTTTCTTT. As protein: CASSRQGETAFF.